The clone carrying this TCR beta chain came up many times. What it binds is not known. The library targeted TCRbeta and was prepared with unique molecular identifiers. TCRdb re-derived calls from the PCR reads in MiXCR, one entry per CDR3 protein. The table lists about 580,000 distinct CDR3 sequences, around 23% of them singletons. This record comes from a study of T-cell reconstitution after alpha-beta-depleted transplantation in children. The study's findings and limits: About two months after transplant, alpha-beta T cells reportedly came from several hundred expanded graft clones. Recipient T cells and thymic progenitors that survived were the source of the high TCRbeta diversity seen at day 60 in some patients.

The input for sequencing was PBMCs, mostly from graft donor cells, taken 360 days after TCRalphabeta/CD19-depleted stem cell transplant. The clonotype comes from a boy in the first two years of life who had a stem cell transplant for acute myeloid leukemia, so the T cells may come from the graft donor.

CDR3 DNA: TGTGCCAGCAGTTTCCAGCGGGGGGGATCAGAGACCCAGTACTTC. Its translation: CASSFQRGGSETQYF. This chain links TRBV12-3 or TRBV12-4 with TRBJ2-5; the match to TRBD2 covers 10 bases. Trimming at V came to 3 bases and at J to 4 bases, leaving 5 bases not matched to a gene. This CDR3 has 15 residues.